Listed here are 23 T cell receptor beta chains from one sample, sequenced in a study of identifying expanded T cells in peripheral blood. Here immunoSEQ multiplex PCR was the method, and the copy in TCRdb shows in-frame clones only, minus some. The data contain 100,000 or so clones, around 88% of them singletons. The source material was blood. The receptors here all came from a person aged 18 to 69 in good health.

V and J are TRBV4-3 and TRBJ1-2; 10 nucleotides align to TRBD1. The CDR3 sequence is 15 residues long. V lost 1 base and J lost 3; bases outside the gene matches: 2. CDR1 and CDR2 (germline): LGHNA, YSLEER. In DNA, the CDR3 is TGCGCCAGCAGCCAAGTAGGGACAGGGGACTATGGCTACACCTTC. Its protein product is CASSQVGTGDYGYTF.

The chain couples TRBV5-8 to TRBJ2-6; D gene uncertain. Per germline, CDR1 SGHTS and CDR2 YDEGEE. The CDR3 consists of 17 residues. The V end was cut by 0 bases, the J end by 1 base, with 11 bases between. The CDR3 DNA reads TGTGCCAGCAGCTTGGTTCCAGGTACATCTGGGGCCAACGTCCTGACTTTC. Translation: CASSLVPGTSGANVLTF. Together with reference TRBV5-8 and TRBJ2-6, the CDR3 gives the full variable domain: EAGVTQSPTHLIKTRGQQATLRCSPISGHTSVYWYQQALGLGLQFLLWYDEGEERNRGNFPPRFSGRQFPNYSSELNVNALELEDSALYLCASSLVPGTSGANVLTFGAGSRLTVL.

The J gene is TRBJ2-2, the V gene TRBV28; D not resolved. V lost 3 bases, J lost 2 bases, and 19 bases lay in between. The CDR3 has 18 amino acids. CDR1 and CDR2 from the germline V gene are MDHEN and SYDVKM. CDR3 bases: TGTGCCAGCAGTTTTTCCGGGTTAGGGCGGTCTAACACCGGGGAGCTGTTTTTT. It specifies CASSFSGLGRSNTGELFF. Full variable domain (missing parts from reference TRBV28 and TRBJ2-2): DVKVTQSSRYLVKRTGEKVFLECVQDMDHENMFWYRQDPGLGLRLIYFSYDVKMKEKGDIPEGYSVSREKKERFSLILESASTNQTSMYLCASSFSGLGRSNTGELFFGEGSRLTVL.

This clone is a singleton in its sample. The genes are TRBV7-9 and TRBJ2-1; tentatively, D is TRBD1 or TRBD2 (6 bases each). The CDR3 runs 17 residues. The V gene's germline CDR1 is SEHNR and CDR2 FQNEAQ (reference sequence). Trimming cost V 5 bases and J 0 bases, with 17 bases left between them. CDR3 DNA: TGTGCCAGCAGCGCCTGGGGGGCGAGGGACTCCTACAATGAGCAGTTCTTC. The encoded protein is CASSAWGARDSYNEQFF.

The DNA of the CDR3 is TGTGCCAGCCTACGGGACAGGGGGTCCGACGAGCAGTACTTC. It specifies CASLRDRGSDEQYF. J is TRBJ2-7 and V is TRBV6-5, with 11 bases that match TRBD1. This CDR3 spans 14 amino acids. Trimming at V came to 8 bases and at J to 5 bases, leaving 8 bases not matched to a gene. Germline V lookup: CDR1 MNHEY, CDR2 SVGAGI.

The chain joins TRBV12-5 to TRBJ2-1, with D perhaps TRBD1 (6 bases). The CDR3 runs 13 residues. CDR1 and CDR2 (germline): LGHNT, FRNRAP. Trimming stripped 5 bases from V and 12 bases from J, with 17 bases between. The CDR3 region has the DNA TGTGCTAGTGGTCCCCCCAGCTACAGGGCGCAGTTCTTC. This gives the protein CASGPPSYRAQFF. The full variable domain, completed using reference TRBV12-5 and TRBJ2-1, is DARVTQTPRHKVTEMGQEVTMRCQPILGHNTVFWYRQTMMQGLELLAYFRNRAPLDDSGMPKDRFSAEMPDATLATLKIQPSEPRDSAVYFCASGPPSYRAQFFGPGTRLTVL.

This clone was counted once. This chain connects TRBV6-5 to TRBJ2-3, with no clear D. The germline CDR1 and CDR2 sequences are MNHEY and SVGAGI. Deletions cut 5 bases from V and 0 bases from J, with 6 bases between. The CDR3 runs to 13 residues. Written as DNA, the CDR3 is TGTGCCAGCAGTGCGTCTAGCACAGATACGCAGTATTTT. Residues: CASSASSTDTQYF.

This rearrangement joins TRBV7-7 to TRBJ2-5; no reliable D call. The germline V gene encodes CDR1 SSHAT and CDR2 FNYEAQ (reference sequence). The CDR3 extends over 13 amino acids. V was pared by 2 bases and J by 2 bases, with 6 bases between. CDR3 region: CASSLYDQETQYF. The CDR3 nucleotides read TGTGCCAGCAGCTTATATGATCAAGAGACCCAGTACTTC.

For this clone: Germline is not matched at one junction end, which may reflect a read error. The chain uses TRBV15 and TRBJ2-7, with D possibly matching TRBD2 (5 bases). This CDR3 spans 16 amino acids. Germline V CDR1 and CDR2: LNHNV, YYDKDF (reference sequence). CDR3 in amino acids: CVTSRGTAGLRYEQYF. The CDR3 DNA is TGTGTCACCAGCAGAGGTACGGCGGGTTTACGCTACGAGCAGTACTTC.

Only a few counts were recorded for this clone. An end of the junction does not agree with germline; a read error may underlie this. In DNA form, the CDR3 reads TGTGCCAGCCAAATAGCGGGGGGGATGAACTTC. Amino acid sequence: CASQIAGGMNF. The rearrangement links TRBV2 to TRBJ2-5, with TRBD2 identical over 11 bases. Germline CDR1 is SNHLY and CDR2 is FYNNEI. There are 11 residues in the CDR3.

The chain joins TRBV6-6 to TRBJ2-2, with a weak D call TRBD2 (5 bases). V gave up 8 bases and J gave up 8 bases, with 12 bases separating them. CDR1 is MNHNY and CDR2 is SVGAGI in the germline V gene (reference sequence). The CDR3 contains 12 residues. The CDR3 here is CASGPGIGELFF. Here the CDR3 DNA reads TGTGCCAGCGGCCCGGGGATTGGGGAGCTGTTTTTT.

The chain joins TRBV10-3 to TRBJ1-3; 8 nucleotides match TRBD1. The CDR3 extends over 14 amino acids. Germline trimming cut 6 bases from V and 3 bases from J; bases unmatched to any gene: 4. Germline assignment: CDR1 ENHRY and CDR2 SYGVKD. The CDR3 DNA follows: TGTGCCATCAGGCAGACAGGGGATGGAAACACCATATATTTT. Protein sequence: CAIRQTGDGNTIYF.

This sequence joins TRBV5-4 and TRBJ2-7; no clear D. This CDR3 is built from 12 residues. Germline CDR1 SGHNT, CDR2 YYREEE (reference sequence). V lost 4 bases and J lost 7, with 12 bases in between. Here the CDR3 DNA reads TGTGCCAGCAGCCCTGGGATGGCTGAGCAGTACTTC. Translated, it gives CASSPGMAEQYF.

V and J are TRBV9 and TRBJ1-3; D call uncertain. The germline V gene encodes CDR1 SGDLS and CDR2 YYNGEE. The CDR3 spans 13 residues. The V end was cut by 1 base, the J end by 3 bases, with 5 bases between. CDR3 region: CASSVSRGNTIYF. The CDR3 DNA is TGTGCCAGCAGCGTATCCCGTGGAAACACCATATATTTT.

This chain links TRBV11-2 with TRBJ2-3; possible D gene TRBD2, 5 bases. V lost 3 bases and J 9 bases, leaving 19 bases between the germline ends. This CDR3 is 15 amino acids long. CDR1 SGHAT and CDR2 FQNNGV come from the germline V gene. CDR3 sequence: CASSLGDWRLWTQYF. Written as DNA, the CDR3 is TGTGCCAGCAGCTTGGGAGACTGGCGCTTGTGGACGCAGTATTTT.

V usage is TRBV12-5 and J usage is TRBJ2-7, with TRBD1 identical over 12 bases. Trimming at V came to 6 bases and at J to 7 bases, leaving 7 bases not matched to a gene. This CDR3 is built from 14 residues. Germline loops: CDR1 LGHNT, CDR2 FRNRAP. DNA for the CDR3: TGTGCTAGTGGACAGGGACAGGGGGCCGAAGAGCAGTACTTC. Amino acid sequence: CASGQGQGAEEQYF.

The CDR3 region is CASSIKLPYEQYF. CDR3 sequence (DNA): TGTGCCAGTAGTATAAAGTTACCTTACGAGCAGTACTTC. The V and J genes are TRBV19 and TRBJ2-7, with D unclear. Germline CDR1 and CDR2: LNHDA and SQIVND (reference sequence). This CDR3 region has 13 residues. V dropped 2 bases and J dropped 4 bases, with 9 bases sitting between them.

The chain links TRBV6-5 to TRBJ2-5, with D hard to call. Germline loops: CDR1 MNHEY, CDR2 SVGAGI. Between the trimmed V and J ends, which lost 5 bases and 5 bases, there was a span of 15 bases. CDR3 length: 14 amino acids. The CDR3, as DNA: TGTGCCAGCAGTCCGTCTAGGATTTCCGAGACCCAGTACTTC. Its protein is CASSPSRISETQYF.

The chain has TRBV12-5 and TRBJ1-1; TRBD1 might be the D (5 bases). V dropped 0 bases and J dropped 1 base, with 18 bases sitting between them. CDR1 is LGHNT, CDR2 FRNRAP, per germline. CDR3 length equals 18 residues. CDR3 in DNA: TGTGCTAGTGGTTTGGTACTTAATGGGGCGCTACGGAACACTGAAGCTTTCTTT. This codes for CASGLVLNGALRNTEAFF.

CDR3 nucleotide sequence: TGTGCCACCGGTTCCTACCCCCCTAATTCACCCCTCCACTTT. Amino acid sequence: CATGSYPPNSPLHF. The chain couples TRBV6-6 to TRBJ1-6; no reliable D call. The germline V and J ends were trimmed by 10 bases and 6 bases, with 16 bases remaining between them. Germline assignment: CDR1 MNHNY and CDR2 SVGAGI (reference sequence). The CDR3 length is 14 residues.

The genes are TRBV6-5 and TRBJ2-1; D tentatively fits TRBD1 or TRBD2 (6 bases each). This CDR3 contains 16 residues. Trimming left V 0 bases short and J 8 bases short, with 17 bases between. CDR1 and CDR2 from the germline V gene are MNHEY and SVGAGI. CDR3: CASSYSSTGASDEQFF. The CDR3 region has the DNA TGTGCCAGCAGTTACTCGAGTACGGGGGCATCGGATGAGCAGTTCTTC.

This chain connects TRBV11-2 to TRBJ2-5; maybe TRBD2 (5 bases). This CDR3 has 12 amino acids. Germline loops: CDR1 SGHAT, CDR2 FQNNGV. V lost 5 bases and J lost 5, with 9 bases in between. CDR3 in DNA: TGTGCCAGCAGCCCTGGACTGGAGACCCAGTACTTC. This encodes CASSPGLETQYF. The full variable domain, completed using reference TRBV11-2 and TRBJ2-5, is EAGVAQSPRYKIIEKRQSVAFWCNPISGHATLYWYQQILGQGPKLLIQFQNNGVVDDSQLPKDRFSAERLKGVDSTLKIQPAKLEDSAVYLCASSPGLETQYFGPGTRLLVL.

This clone was counted a single time. The rearrangement joins TRBV19 to TRBJ1-3; no definite D call. This CDR3 spans 15 amino acids. In germline, CDR1 is LNHDA, CDR2 SQIVND (reference sequence). With 4 bases removed from V and 0 bases from J, the gap between germline ends came to 10 bases. This CDR3 reads CASSNSQHSGNTIYF. The DNA of the CDR3 is TGTGCCAGTAGTAACTCCCAGCACTCTGGAAACACCATATATTTT.